This T cell receptor beta chain appears in the sequencing data of a study of blood T cells in healthy people across ages. Study conclusions and caveats: With age, beta diversity per million T cells declined roughly linearly, significantly by 30 to 40. Naive T cell percentage strongly correlated with TCR beta diversity. Because donor CMV status was unknown, expanded clonotype changes were possibly confounded.

Through a sample-barcoded 5' primer and a J-beta primer mix, a second PCR was run for roughly 6 to 11 cycles. TCRdb re-called the 5' RACE reads with MiXCR, one entry per CDR3 protein. The table has fewer than 2,000,000 distinct CDR3 sequences, about 31% seen once. This clonotype was counted between two and nine times. No antigen is known for it. Trimming shortened V by 4 bases and J by 3 bases, and 19 bases separated the two germline ends. The CDR3 sequence is 16 residues long. Germline CDR1 LGHNT, CDR2 FRNRAP. Input material: blood. This clonotype originated in a woman younger than 45 in good health. This chain links TRBV12-5 with TRBJ2-7; D is possibly TRBD1 or TRBD2 (6 bases each). Written as DNA, the CDR3 is TGTGCTAGTGGTTCATCGGTGGGGGGCAGCTACTACGAGCAGTACTTC. Protein sequence: CASGSSVGGSYYEQYF.